The rows below give T cell receptor beta chains drawn from one sample of a study of blood T cell repertoires in COVID-19. Using immunoSEQ multiplex PCR, the repertoire was profiled, and TCRdb retains in-frame clones only, with some absent. Of 140,000 or so clones in the sample, over 80% were seen once. The sequenced sample was PBMCs or T cells enriched from blood (not recorded which). The receptor set was obtained from a woman aged 40 to 50 who had recovered from COVID-19. Each CDR3 is given with its conserved first and last residue.

length,J,V,CDR3
15,TRBJ2-3,TRBV4-2,CASSQDGTSADTQYF
14,TRBJ1-4,TRBV5-1,CASSFVATNEKLFF
14,TRBJ2-3,TRBV19,CASSIALAGGRQYF
15,TRBJ2-1,TRBV7-3,CASSSSGGSGNEQFF
16,TRBJ1-4,TRBV5-1,CASSDAKDRPNEKLFF
14,TRBJ2-5,TRBV7-6,CASSLGGGQETQYF
12,TRBJ1-2,TRBV12-3/TRBV12-4,CASSLGGTGAIF
17,TRBJ2-2,TRBV5-1,CASSIKGQGGNTGELFF
13,TRBJ1-5,TRBV15,CATRGNDNQPQHF
16,TRBJ1-3,TRBV23-1,CASSWCRGGEGNTIYF
14,TRBJ1-2,TRBV3-1/TRBV3-2,CASSRTGAIYGYTF
16,TRBJ2-3,TRBV7-2,CASSLGTGSSTDTQYF
13,TRBJ2-1,TRBV24-1,CATSDSQAEEQFF
15,TRBJ1-4,TRBV5-8,CASSWGTGTEEKLFF
13,TRBJ1-1,TRBV6-1,CASSERGGTEAFF
14,TRBJ1-2,TRBV14,CASSHPGQGPPNTF
15,TRBJ2-7,TRBV4-1,CASSQGDRAPYEQYF
14,TRBJ1-2,TRBV6-1,CASSEARTGDGYTF
14,TRBJ1-1,TRBV13,CASSHRGESTEAFF
13,TRBJ1-1,TRBV5-5,CASSLTGDTEAFF
14,TRBJ1-2,TRBV29-1,CSVEVRDTNYGYTF
16,TRBJ2-1,TRBV7-8,CASSPRTSGGGNEQFF
12,TRBJ2-3,TRBV11-2,CASSLSGGTQYF
13,TRBJ1-1,TRBV19,CASSPHMNTEAFF
13,TRBJ1-2,TRBV5-4,CASSSTAIYGYTF
15,TRBJ2-5,TRBV6-5,CASSYQTGGRETQYF
13,TRBJ1-4,TRBV5-1,CASSPDGRGKLFF
14,TRBJ1-4,TRBV19,CAVQQGPGNEKLFF
14,TRBJ2-5,TRBV30,CAWSPGRGGETQYF
15,TRBJ1-5,TRBV19,CASSIEGARNQPQHF
15,TRBJ1-2,TRBV21-1,CASSKDRGSLRGYTF
19,TRBJ1-3,TRBV5-6,CASSLPGQWGSGAGNTIYF
13,TRBJ1-1,TRBV30,CAWSVGGPTEAFF
15,TRBJ1-4,TRBV5-1,CASSSRPRGDEKLFF
14,TRBJ1-1,TRBV27,CASSTRGKNTEAFF
16,TRBJ2-1,TRBV15,CATSRAGTFTYNEQFF
14,TRBJ2-1,TRBV9,CASSGLAGYGEQFF
17,TRBJ2-1,TRBV19,CASSLGPRSGGYNEQFF
16,TRBJ1-4,TRBV7-9,CASSLNSQGANEKLFF
16,TRBJ1-2,TRBV4-2,CASSQVEVVVDYGYTF
16,TRBJ1-1,TRBV19,CASSRGRRDRGTEAFF
16,TRBJ2-3,TRBV10-3,CAISDTGGVSTDTQYF
15,TRBJ2-7,TRBV2,CASSPTTSGGREQYF
17,TRBJ1-5,TRBV12-2,CASRLPMTGGGNQPQHF
15,TRBJ2-7,TRBV27,CASSPMGQGPYEQYF
14,TRBJ2-7,TRBV27,CASSLSRGTYEQYF
17,TRBJ2-7,TRBV4-2,CASSQGLAGGPIYEQYF
13,TRBJ1-2,TRBV3-1/TRBV3-2,CASSDQVNYGYTF
13,TRBJ1-5,TRBV5-8,CASSLTGIQPQHF
13,TRBJ1-1,TRBV18,CASSRDSHTEAFF
14,TRBJ1-1,TRBV6-1,CASSEAGQGTEAFF
19,TRBJ2-1,TRBV13,CASSLGGVLSGRVYNEQFF
14,TRBJ2-2,TRBV30,CAWKRLMNTGELFF
14,TRBJ2-1,TRBV3-1/TRBV3-2,CASSQRQRGGEQFF
21,TRBJ1-5,TRBV12-5,CASGLGRQGVRYTYSNQPQHF
12,TRBJ2-5,TRBV6-4,CASSVFQETQYF
13,TRBJ1-5,TRBV6-4,CASAQEIGQPQHF
14,TRBJ1-1,TRBV3-1/TRBV3-2,CASRLLQGGTEAFF
15,TRBJ1-3,TRBV7-9,CASSFDTNSGNTIYF
19,TRBJ2-1,TRBV5-1,CASTPELYQAGLRGNEQFF